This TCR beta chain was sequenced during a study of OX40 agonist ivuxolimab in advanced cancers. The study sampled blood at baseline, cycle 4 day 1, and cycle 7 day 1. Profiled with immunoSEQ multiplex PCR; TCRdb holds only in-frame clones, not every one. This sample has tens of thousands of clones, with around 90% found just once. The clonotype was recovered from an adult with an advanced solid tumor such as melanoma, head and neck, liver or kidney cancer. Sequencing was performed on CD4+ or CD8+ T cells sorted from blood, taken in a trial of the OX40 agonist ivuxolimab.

The CDR3 protein is CASGFSLLIDTQYF. In nucleotides, the CDR3 is TGTGCTAGTGGCTTCAGTCTCTTGATTGACACGCAGTATTTT. The chain joins TRBV12-5 to TRBJ2-3; D gene ambiguous. V gave up 6 bases and J gave up 9 bases, with 19 bases separating them. CDR3 length equals 14 residues. In germline, CDR1 is LGHNT, CDR2 FRNRAP.